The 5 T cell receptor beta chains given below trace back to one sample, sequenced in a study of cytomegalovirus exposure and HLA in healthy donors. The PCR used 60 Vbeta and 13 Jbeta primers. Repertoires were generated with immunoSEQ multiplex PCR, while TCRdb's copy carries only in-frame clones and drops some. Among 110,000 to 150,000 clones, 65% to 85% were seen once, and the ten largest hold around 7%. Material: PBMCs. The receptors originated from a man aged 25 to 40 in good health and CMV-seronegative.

Written as DNA, the CDR3 is TGTGCCAGCAGCTCGGGGACAGGGCAAGGTTACGAGCAGTACTTC. It codes for CASSSGTGQGYEQYF. The chain joins TRBV11-2 to TRBJ2-7, with 9 bases identical to TRBD1. V shed 4 bases and J 4 bases; nucleotides not matched to a gene: 8. The CDR3 spans 15 residues. Germline assignment: CDR1 SGHAT and CDR2 FQNNGV. Complete variable domain (other parts from reference TRBV11-2 and TRBJ2-7): EAGVAQSPRYKIIEKRQSVAFWCNPISGHATLYWYQQILGQGPKLLIQFQNNGVVDDSQLPKDRFSAERLKGVDSTLKIQPAKLEDSAVYLCASSSGTGQGYEQYFGPGTRLTVT.

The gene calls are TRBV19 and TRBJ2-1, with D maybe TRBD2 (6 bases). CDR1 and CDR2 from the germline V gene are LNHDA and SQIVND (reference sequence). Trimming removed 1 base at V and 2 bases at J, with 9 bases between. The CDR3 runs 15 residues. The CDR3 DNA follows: TGTGCCAGTAGTATAGGGGGGGTGGCCTACAATGAGCAGTTCTTC. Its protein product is CASSIGGVAYNEQFF.

DNA of the CDR3: TGTGCCAGCAGTGGTAGGAGGACGGGAGGGCCAGATACGCAGTATTTT. Its protein is CASSGRRTGGPDTQYF. The gene calls are TRBV6-6 and TRBJ2-3; TRBD2 matches at 8 bases. Trimming cost V 5 bases and J 4 bases; bases outside gene matches: 11. This CDR3 region has 16 residues. Germline V gene data show CDR1 as MNHNY and CDR2 as SVGAGI (reference sequence).

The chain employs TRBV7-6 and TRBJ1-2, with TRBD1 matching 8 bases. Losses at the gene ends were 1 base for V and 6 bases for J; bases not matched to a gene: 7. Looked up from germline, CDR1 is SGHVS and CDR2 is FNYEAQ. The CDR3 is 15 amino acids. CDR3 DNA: TGTGCCAGCAGCTTAGGGGGAAACAGGGGGGATGGCTACACCTTC. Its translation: CASSLGGNRGDGYTF.

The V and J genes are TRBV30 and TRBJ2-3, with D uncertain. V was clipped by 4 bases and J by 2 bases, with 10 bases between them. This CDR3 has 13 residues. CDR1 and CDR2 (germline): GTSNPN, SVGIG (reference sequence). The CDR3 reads CAWNSVITDTQYF. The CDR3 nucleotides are TGTGCCTGGAACAGTGTGATCACAGATACGCAGTATTTT. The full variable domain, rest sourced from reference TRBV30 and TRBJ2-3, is SQTIHQWPATLVQPVGSPLSLECTVEGTSNPNLYWYRQAAGRGLQLLFYSVGIGQISSEVPQNLSASRPQDRQFILSSKKLLLSDSGFYLCAWNSVITDTQYFGPGTRLTVL.